The rows below give T cell receptor beta chains drawn from one sample of a study of beta chain features in type 1 diabetes. The method was immunoSEQ multiplex PCR; TCRdb's version includes in-frame clones alone and lacks a portion of them. Of over 300,000 clones in the sample, approximately 9.7% were seen once. Specimen: central memory CD4+ T cells from blood. The receptor set was obtained from a man aged 30 to 39 with type 1 diabetes. The CDR3 runs from the conserved cysteine through the conserved F or W. Fields, in order: CDR3 length, D gene, clone size, V gene, J gene, CDR3 protein, CDR3 DNA. A D gene is named only where the DNA matches it firmly. Where a row states a size, it is once, few, many or the class of an expanded clone; other rows omit it.

length: 14; D: TRBD2; size: few; V: TRBV29-1; J: TRBJ2-5; CDR3: CSVEDGRVGETQYF; DNA: TGCAGCGTTGAAGATGGGAGGGTTGGTGAGACCCAGTACTTC
length: 16; D: TRBD2; size: few; V: TRBV7-2; J: TRBJ2-3; CDR3: CASSLGPSGSTDTQYF; DNA: TGTGCCAGCAGCTTAGGGCCTAGCGGGAGCACAGATACGCAGTATTTT
length: 13; D: .; size: .; V: TRBV6-5; J: TRBJ2-3; CDR3: CASSPPGRDTQYF; DNA: TGTGCCAGCAGTCCCCCGGGCCGGGATACGCAGTATTTT
length: 16; D: TRBD2; size: .; V: TRBV7-2; J: TRBJ2-5; CDR3: CASSFSGGRYQETQYF; DNA: TGTGCCAGCAGCTTTAGCGGGGGACGGTACCAAGAGACCCAGTACTTC
length: 17; D: .; size: few; V: TRBV19; J: TRBJ2-3; CDR3: CASSIKGQGGLTDTQYF; DNA: TGTGCCAGTAGTATTAAGGGGCAGGGGGGACTTACAGATACGCAGTATTTT
length: 15; D: TRBD1; size: few; V: TRBV7-2; J: TRBJ2-2; CDR3: CASRRRDRDTGELFF; DNA: TGTGCCAGCAGAAGACGGGACAGGGACACCGGGGAGCTGTTTTTT
length: 15; D: TRBD2; size: few; V: TRBV6-5; J: TRBJ2-5; CDR3: CAISGIAGGRETQYF; DNA: TGTGCCATCAGTGGAATAGCGGGGGGGCGAGAGACCCAGTACTTC
length: 15; D: .; size: .; V: TRBV5-6; J: TRBJ2-5; CDR3: CASSFILTGKETQYF; DNA: TGTGCCAGCAGCTTCATACTTACAGGGAAGGAGACCCAGTACTTC
length: 15; D: .; size: few; V: TRBV6-1; J: TRBJ1-1; CDR3: CASSGLTGLNTEAFF; DNA: TGTGCCAGCAGTGGCCTGACAGGTTTGAACACTGAAGCTTTCTTT
length: 14; D: TRBD1; size: .; V: TRBV7-2; J: TRBJ2-7; CDR3: CASSLGGRGNEQYF; DNA: TGTGCCAGCAGCTTAGGTGGCAGGGGGAACGAGCAGTACTTC
length: 14; D: .; size: .; V: TRBV25-1; J: TRBJ2-3; CDR3: CASSDEVITDTQYF; DNA: TGTGCCAGCAGTGATGAGGTCATTACAGATACGCAGTATTTT
length: 16; D: TRBD1; size: .; V: TRBV5-6; J: TRBJ1-1; CDR3: CASSAGTGGMNTEAFF; DNA: TGTGCCAGCAGCGCCGGGACAGGGGGCATGAACACTGAAGCTTTCTTT
length: 15; D: TRBD1; size: .; V: TRBV2; J: TRBJ2-7; CDR3: CASSPQLGQAYEQYF; DNA: TGTGCCAGCAGTCCACAACTGGGACAGGCCTACGAGCAGTACTTC
length: 13; D: .; size: .; V: TRBV6-1; J: TRBJ1-1; CDR3: CASTRTDNTEAFF; DNA: TGTGCCAGCACCCGGACAGACAACACTGAAGCTTTCTTT
length: 12; D: TRBD1; size: .; V: TRBV7-9; J: TRBJ1-5; CDR3: CASSFGTGDPHF; DNA: TGTGCCAGCAGCTTCGGGACAGGGGACCCGCATTTT
length: 16; D: TRBD1; size: few; V: TRBV7-9; J: TRBJ2-3; CDR3: CASSPGDRGRTDTQYF; DNA: TGTGCCAGCAGCCCGGGCGACAGGGGGCGAACAGATACGCAGTATTTT
length: 14; D: .; size: few; V: TRBV28; J: TRBJ1-6; CDR3: CASSLGQYNSPLHF; DNA: TGTGCCAGCAGTTTGGGACAATATAATTCACCCCTCCACTTT
length: 20; D: .; size: few; V: TRBV4-3; J: TRBJ1-3; CDR3: CASSQDWRGSPLLSGNTIYF; DNA: TGCGCCAGCAGCCAAGATTGGCGGGGGTCCCCCCTCCTCTCTGGAAACACCATATATTTT